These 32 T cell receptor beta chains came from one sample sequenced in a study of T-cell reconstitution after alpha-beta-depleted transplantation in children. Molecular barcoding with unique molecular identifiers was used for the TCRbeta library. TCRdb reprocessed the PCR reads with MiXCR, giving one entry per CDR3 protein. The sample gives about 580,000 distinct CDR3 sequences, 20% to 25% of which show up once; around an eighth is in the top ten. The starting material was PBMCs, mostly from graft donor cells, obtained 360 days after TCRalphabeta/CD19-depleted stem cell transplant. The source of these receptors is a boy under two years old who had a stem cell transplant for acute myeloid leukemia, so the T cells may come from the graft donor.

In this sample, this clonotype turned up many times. The CDR3 coding sequence is TGTGCCAGCAGTAGGGCGGACTCGAATGAGCAGTTCTTC. Protein: CASSRADSNEQFF. The V call is TRBV6-6, the J call TRBJ2-1; tentatively, D is TRBD2 (5 bases). From germline, CDR1 is MNHNY and CDR2 SVGAGI (reference sequence). Trimming removed 5 bases from V and 7 bases from J, with 12 bases in between. There are 13 residues in the CDR3.

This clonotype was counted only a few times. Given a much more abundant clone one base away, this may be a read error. The CDR3 DNA is TGCGCCAGCAGCTCAGACAGTCTACACGAGCAGTACTTC. Residues: CASSSDSLHEQYF. This chain connects TRBV5-1 to TRBJ2-7, with TRBD1 as a possible D gene (5 bases). The V gene's germline CDR1 is SGHRS and CDR2 YFSETQ. This CDR3 has 13 amino acids. V lost 3 bases and J lost 5, with 12 bases in between.

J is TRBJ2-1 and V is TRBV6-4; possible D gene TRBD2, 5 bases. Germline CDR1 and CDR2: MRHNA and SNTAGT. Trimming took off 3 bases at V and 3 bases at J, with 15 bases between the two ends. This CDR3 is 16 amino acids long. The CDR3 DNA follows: TGTGCCAGCAGTGATCAATGGGAGAGCGGCTACAATGAGCAGTTCTTC. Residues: CASSDQWESGYNEQFF.

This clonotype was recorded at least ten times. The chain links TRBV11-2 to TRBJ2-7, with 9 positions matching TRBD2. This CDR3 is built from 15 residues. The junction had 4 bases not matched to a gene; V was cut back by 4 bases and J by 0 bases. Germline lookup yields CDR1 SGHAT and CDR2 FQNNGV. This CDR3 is CASSWGLADSYEQYF. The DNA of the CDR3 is TGTGCCAGCAGCTGGGGACTAGCAGACTCCTACGAGCAGTACTTC.

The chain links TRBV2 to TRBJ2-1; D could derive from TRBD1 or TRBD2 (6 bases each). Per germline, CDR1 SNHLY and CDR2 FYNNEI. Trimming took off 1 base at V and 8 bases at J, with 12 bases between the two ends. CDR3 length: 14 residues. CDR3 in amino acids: CASSEGLGGYEQFF. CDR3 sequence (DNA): TGTGCCAGCAGTGAAGGGCTAGGGGGGTATGAGCAGTTCTTC.

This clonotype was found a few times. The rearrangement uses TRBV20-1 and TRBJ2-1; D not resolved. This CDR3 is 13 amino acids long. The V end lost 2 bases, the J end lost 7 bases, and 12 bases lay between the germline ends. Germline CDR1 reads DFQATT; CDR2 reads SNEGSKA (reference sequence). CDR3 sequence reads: CSARLGEVNEQFF. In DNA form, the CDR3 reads TGCAGTGCTAGATTGGGCGAGGTAAATGAGCAGTTCTTC.

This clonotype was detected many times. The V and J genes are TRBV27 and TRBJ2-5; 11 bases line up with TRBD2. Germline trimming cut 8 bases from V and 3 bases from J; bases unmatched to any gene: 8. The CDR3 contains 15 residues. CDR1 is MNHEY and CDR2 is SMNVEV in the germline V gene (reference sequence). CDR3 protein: CASSPLAGGEETQYF. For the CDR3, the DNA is TGTGCCAGCTCTCCATTAGCGGGGGGGGAAGAGACCCAGTACTTC.

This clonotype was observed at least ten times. DNA of the CDR3: TGTGCCAGCAGCCCCCCCAGGGGGCCGGACACTGAAGCTTTCTTT. As protein: CASSPPRGPDTEAFF. This chain links TRBV7-9 with TRBJ1-1; TRBD1 agrees at 8 bases. Germline loops: CDR1 SEHNR, CDR2 FQNEAQ (reference sequence). CDR3 length equals 15 residues. V was clipped by 5 bases and J by 3 bases; unmatched bases: 8.

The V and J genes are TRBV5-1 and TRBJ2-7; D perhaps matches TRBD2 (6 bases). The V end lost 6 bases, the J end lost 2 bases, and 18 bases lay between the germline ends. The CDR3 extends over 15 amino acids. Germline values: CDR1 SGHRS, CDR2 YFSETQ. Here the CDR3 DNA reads TGCGCCAGCACTCGGGACCTGACTAGTCCCTACGAGCAGTACTTC. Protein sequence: CASTRDLTSPYEQYF.

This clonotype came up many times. CDR3 protein: CANSGQGIRYEQYF. CDR3 in DNA: TGTGCCAACAGCGGACAGGGAATTCGCTACGAGCAGTACTTC. The chain links TRBV12-3 or TRBV12-4 to TRBJ2-7, with TRBD1 matching 8 bases. The trim removed 10 bases at V and 3 bases at J, leaving 11 bases unmatched. CDR3 length equals 14 residues.

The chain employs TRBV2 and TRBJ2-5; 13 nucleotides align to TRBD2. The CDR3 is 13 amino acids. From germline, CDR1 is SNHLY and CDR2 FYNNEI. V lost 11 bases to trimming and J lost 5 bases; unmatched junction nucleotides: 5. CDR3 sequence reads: CAGGTSGVETQYF. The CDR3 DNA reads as TGTGCCGGAGGGACTAGCGGGGTGGAGACCCAGTACTTC. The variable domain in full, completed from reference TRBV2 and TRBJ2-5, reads EPEVTQTPSHQVTQMGQEVILRCVPISNHLYFYWYRQILGQKVEFLVSFYNNEISEKSEIFDDQFSVERPDGSNFTLKIRSTKLEDSAMYFCAGGTSGVETQYFGPGTRLLVL.

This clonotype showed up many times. CDR3 sequence: CASSFDTNEQFF. In DNA, the CDR3 is TGCGCCAGCAGCTTCGACACCAATGAGCAGTTCTTC. This sequence joins TRBV5-1 and TRBJ2-1; D unresolved. The CDR3 runs to 12 residues. Per the germline V gene, CDR1 is SGHRS and CDR2 is YFSETQ. Deletions cut 2 bases from V and 6 bases from J, with 6 bases between.

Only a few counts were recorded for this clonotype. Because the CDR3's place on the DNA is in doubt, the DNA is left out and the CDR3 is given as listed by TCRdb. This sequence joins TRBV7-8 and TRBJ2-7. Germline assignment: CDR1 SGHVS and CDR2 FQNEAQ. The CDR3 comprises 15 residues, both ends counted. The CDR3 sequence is CASSLVLRALNEQYF.

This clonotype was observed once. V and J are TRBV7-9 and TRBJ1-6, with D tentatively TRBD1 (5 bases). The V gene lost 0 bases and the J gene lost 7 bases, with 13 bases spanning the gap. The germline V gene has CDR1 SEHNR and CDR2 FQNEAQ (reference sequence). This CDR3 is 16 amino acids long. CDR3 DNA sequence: TGTGCCAGCAGCTTAGCTGGGGCAGGAGTCAATTCACCCCTCCACTTT. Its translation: CASSLAGAGVNSPLHF.

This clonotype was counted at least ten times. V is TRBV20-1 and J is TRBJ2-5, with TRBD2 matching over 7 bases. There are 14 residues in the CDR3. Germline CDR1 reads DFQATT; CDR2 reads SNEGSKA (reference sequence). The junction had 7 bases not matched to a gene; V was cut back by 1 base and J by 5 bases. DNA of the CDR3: TGCAGTGCTAGAGGGGATGGGGGGGTGGAGACCCAGTACTTC. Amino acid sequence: CSARGDGGVETQYF.

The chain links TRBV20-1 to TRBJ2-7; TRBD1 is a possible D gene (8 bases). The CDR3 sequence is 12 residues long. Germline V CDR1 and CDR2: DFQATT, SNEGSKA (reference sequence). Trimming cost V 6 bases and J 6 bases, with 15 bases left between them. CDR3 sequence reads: CSAYRGGLEQYV. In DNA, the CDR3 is TGCAGTGCCTACAGGGGGGGGCTCGAGCAGTACGTC.

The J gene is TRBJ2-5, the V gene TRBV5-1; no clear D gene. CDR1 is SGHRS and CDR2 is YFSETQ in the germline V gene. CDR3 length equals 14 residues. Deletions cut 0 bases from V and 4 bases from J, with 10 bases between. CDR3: CASSLAGRLETQYF. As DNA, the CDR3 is TGCGCCAGCAGCTTGGCCGGCAGGCTAGAGACCCAGTACTTC.

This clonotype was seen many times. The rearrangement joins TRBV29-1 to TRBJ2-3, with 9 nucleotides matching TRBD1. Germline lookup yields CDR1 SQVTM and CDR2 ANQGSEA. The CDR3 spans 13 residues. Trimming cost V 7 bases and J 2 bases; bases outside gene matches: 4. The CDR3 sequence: CSARTGATDTQYF. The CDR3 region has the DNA TGCAGCGCCAGGACAGGGGCCACAGATACGCAGTATTTT.

The CDR3: CSAAGGITQYF. The DNA for the CDR3 is TGCAGTGCTGCCGGGGGCATAACGCAGTATTTT. The gene calls are TRBV20-1 and TRBJ2-3; possibly TRBD1 or TRBD2 for D (6 bases each). Germline V gene lookup returns CDR1 DFQATT and CDR2 SNEGSKA (reference sequence). The CDR3 runs 11 residues. V was pared by 5 bases and J by 9 bases, with 12 bases between.

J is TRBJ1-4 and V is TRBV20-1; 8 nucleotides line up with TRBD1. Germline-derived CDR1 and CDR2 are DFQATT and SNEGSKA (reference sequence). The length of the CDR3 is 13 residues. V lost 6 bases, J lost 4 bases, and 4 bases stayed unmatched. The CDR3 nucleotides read TGCAGTGCACGACAGGGGCTTAATGAAAAACTGTTTTTT. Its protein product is CSARQGLNEKLFF.

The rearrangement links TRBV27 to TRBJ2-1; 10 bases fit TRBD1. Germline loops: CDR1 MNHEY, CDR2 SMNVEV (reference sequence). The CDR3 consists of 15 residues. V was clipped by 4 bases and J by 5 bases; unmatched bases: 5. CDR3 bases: TGTGCCAGCAGTTCCTGGACAGGGGGGGACAATGAGCAGTTCTTC. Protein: CASSSWTGGDNEQFF.

Here the CDR3 reads CASSQEAPPDTQYF. DNA of the CDR3: TGCGCCAGCAGCCAAGAGGCCCCGCCGGATACGCAGTATTTT. The chain has TRBV4-1 and TRBJ2-3; no firm D call. Trimming left V 0 bases short and J 6 bases short, with 10 bases between. The length of the CDR3 is 14 residues. Germline loops: CDR1 MGHRA, CDR2 YSYEKL.

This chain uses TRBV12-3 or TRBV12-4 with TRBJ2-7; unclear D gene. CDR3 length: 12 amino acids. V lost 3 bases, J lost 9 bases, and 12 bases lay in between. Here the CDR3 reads CASSFRPAGQYF. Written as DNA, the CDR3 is TGTGCCAGCAGTTTCCGGCCGGCCGGGCAGTACTTC.

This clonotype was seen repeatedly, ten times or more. This CDR3 is CTDRRRGPYNEQFF. The CDR3, as DNA: TGCACGGACCGTCGGAGGGGGCCTTACAATGAGCAGTTCTTC. The rearrangement links TRBV20-1 to TRBJ2-1; weak D call: TRBD1 (7 bases). CDR1 is DFQATT, CDR2 SNEGSKA, per germline (reference sequence). The CDR3 is 14 amino acids.

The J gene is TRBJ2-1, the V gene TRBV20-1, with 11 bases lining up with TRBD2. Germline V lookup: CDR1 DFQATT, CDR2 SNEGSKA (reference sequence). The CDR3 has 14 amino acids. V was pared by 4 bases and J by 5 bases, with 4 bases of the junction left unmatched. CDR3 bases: TGCAGTGCTATTAGCGGGGGGGCCCACAATGAGCAGTTCTTC. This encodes CSAISGGAHNEQFF.

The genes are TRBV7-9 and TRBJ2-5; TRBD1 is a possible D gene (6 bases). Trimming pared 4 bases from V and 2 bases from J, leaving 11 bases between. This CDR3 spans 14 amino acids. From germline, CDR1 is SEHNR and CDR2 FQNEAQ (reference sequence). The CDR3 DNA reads TGTGCCAGCAGCTACGGACAGAATCAAGAGACCCAGTACTTC. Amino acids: CASSYGQNQETQYF.

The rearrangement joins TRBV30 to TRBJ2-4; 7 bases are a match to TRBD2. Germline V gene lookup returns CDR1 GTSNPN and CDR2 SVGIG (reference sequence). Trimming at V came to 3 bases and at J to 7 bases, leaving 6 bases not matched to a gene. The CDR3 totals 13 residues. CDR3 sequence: CAWSPGGWNIQYF. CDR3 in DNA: TGTGCCTGGAGCCCGGGGGGATGGAACATTCAGTACTTC. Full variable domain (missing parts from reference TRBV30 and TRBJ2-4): SQTIHQWPATLVQPVGSPLSLECTVEGTSNPNLYWYRQAAGRGLQLLFYSVGIGQISSEVPQNLSASRPQDRQFILSSKKLLLSDSGFYLCAWSPGGWNIQYFGAGTRLSVL.

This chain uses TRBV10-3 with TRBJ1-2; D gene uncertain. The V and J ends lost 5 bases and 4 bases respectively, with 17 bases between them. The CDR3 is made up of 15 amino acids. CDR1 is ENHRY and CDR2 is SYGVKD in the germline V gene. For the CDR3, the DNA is TGTGCCATCAGTCACACCGCCGGGGAATCCTATGGCTACACCTTC. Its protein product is CAISHTAGESYGYTF.

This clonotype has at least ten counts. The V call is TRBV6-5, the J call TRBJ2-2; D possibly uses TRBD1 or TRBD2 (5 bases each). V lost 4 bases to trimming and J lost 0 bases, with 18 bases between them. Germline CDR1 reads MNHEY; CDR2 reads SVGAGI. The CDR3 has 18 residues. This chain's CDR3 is CASSLVGDPFANTGELFF. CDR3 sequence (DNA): TGTGCCAGCAGTTTGGTCGGGGACCCGTTCGCGAACACCGGGGAGCTGTTTTTT.

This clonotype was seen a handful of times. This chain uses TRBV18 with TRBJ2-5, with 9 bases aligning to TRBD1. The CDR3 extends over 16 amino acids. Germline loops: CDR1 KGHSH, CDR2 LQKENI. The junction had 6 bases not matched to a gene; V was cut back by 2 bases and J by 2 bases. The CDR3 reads CASSPFSGTGQETQYF. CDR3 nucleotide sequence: TGTGCCAGCTCACCATTCTCCGGGACAGGGCAAGAGACCCAGTACTTC.

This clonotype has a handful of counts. The CDR3 region is CASSAAGTSGGDTQYF. The CDR3 DNA sequence: TGTGCCAGCAGCGCTGCCGGGACTAGCGGGGGAGATACGCAGTATTTT. This chain joins TRBV9 and TRBJ2-3, with 14 bases that match TRBD2. This CDR3 has 16 amino acids. Trimming at V came to 3 bases and at J to 5 bases, leaving 5 bases not matched to a gene. Germline CDR1 SGDLS, CDR2 YYNGEE.

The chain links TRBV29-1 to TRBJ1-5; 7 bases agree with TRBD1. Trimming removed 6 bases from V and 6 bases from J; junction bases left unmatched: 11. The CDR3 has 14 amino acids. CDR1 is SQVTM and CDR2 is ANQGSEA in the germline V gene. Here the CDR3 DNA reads TGCAGCGTGGGCAGAGGGGGCGCGGGTCAGCCCCAGCATTTT. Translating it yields CSVGRGGAGQPQHF.